The 7 T cell receptor beta chains listed next were all sequenced from one sample in a study of spatial heterogeneity in lung cancer. Study-wide results and limits: Mutation counts in tumors were tracked by counts of expanded intratumoral alpha and beta TCRs.

Regarding time point: sample taken at primary tumor resection. What these receptors recognize is not known. TCRdb redid the calling of the 5' RACE reads with MiXCR, one entry per CDR3 protein. The sample lists roughly 16,000 distinct CDR3 sequences, around 6.2% seen once, with about 6.8% in the top ten. Here the sequenced sample was lung tumor tissue, taken at surgery. Receptor source: a male donor with early-stage non-small cell lung cancer.

This clonotype was counted many times. For a library built for alpha chains, this beta chain is a stray read; little rests on its size. The chain employs TRBV5-4 and TRBJ2-3, with D possibly TRBD2 on 5 matching bases. The CDR3 has 15 amino acids. CDR1 and CDR2 (germline): SGHNT, YYREEE (reference sequence). Trimming left V 2 bases short and J 3 bases short, with 13 bases between. The CDR3 region is CASSLGGPQTDTQYF. CDR3 nucleotide sequence: TGTGCCAGCAGCTTAGGCGGGCCGCAAACAGATACGCAGTATTTT.

This clonotype came up a few times. This beta chain lies outside the target of a library built for alpha chains; its clone size means little. V gene TRBV20-1 combines with J gene TRBJ1-1; D call uncertain. The CDR3 sequence is 13 residues long. Germline V gene data show CDR1 as DFQATT and CDR2 as SNEGSKA (reference sequence). Trimming shortened V by 5 bases and J by 7 bases, and 17 bases separated the two germline ends. CDR3 residues: CSAGRPRNLEAFF. The CDR3 region has the DNA TGCAGTGCTGGAAGGCCCAGAAACCTTGAAGCTTTCTTT.

This clonotype was seen repeatedly, ten times or more. This beta chain was picked up by a library intended for alpha chains and is off target, so its count carries little meaning. The chain combines TRBV9 with TRBJ1-1; D uncertain. This CDR3 contains 13 residues. V shed 3 bases and J shed 8 bases, with 14 bases lying between them. Germline V gene sequence: CDR1 SGDLS, CDR2 YYNGEE. This CDR3 is CASSAVPLQEAFF. For the CDR3, the DNA is TGTGCCAGCAGCGCAGTTCCCCTCCAAGAAGCTTTCTTT.

Turning to this clonotype: For a library built for alpha chains, this beta chain is a stray read; little rests on its size. V gene TRBV5-1 combines with J gene TRBJ2-5; TRBD2 matches 7 bases. V dropped 5 bases and J dropped 4; count of bases not matched to a gene: 20. CDR1 and CDR2 from the germline V gene are SGHRS and YFSETQ. The CDR3 is 18 residues long. The chain's CDR3 is CASSYYPGLPRGRETQYF. The CDR3 region has the DNA TGCGCCAGCAGTTATTACCCGGGACTACCTCGAGGACGAGAGACCCAGTACTTC.

This clonotype was recorded once. Because this beta chain is a stray read in a library intended to capture alpha chains, its abundance should not be given much weight. The J gene is TRBJ2-5, the V gene TRBV5-1; 9 nucleotides match TRBD2. Germline V gene data show CDR1 as SGHRS and CDR2 as YFSETQ. The V and J ends lost 0 bases and 2 bases, in that order; junction bases with no gene match: 8. The CDR3 loop spans 17 amino acids. The CDR3 sequence: CASSLGQLAGAQETQYF. In DNA, the CDR3 is TGCGCCAGCAGCTTGGGCCAACTAGCGGGCGCACAAGAGACCCAGTACTTC.

This clonotype is labeled as medium-sized. This beta chain is a stray read from a library made for alpha chains; its abundance is not meaningful. The rearrangement uses TRBV7-2 and TRBJ2-1; 10 bases are a match to TRBD2. CDR1 and CDR2 from the germline V gene are SGHTA and FQGNSA. This CDR3 is 16 amino acids long. The trim removed 2 bases at V and 8 bases at J, leaving 9 bases unmatched. DNA of the CDR3: TGTGCCAGCAGCTTACGACGGCTAGCGGGAGAAGATGAGCAGTTCTTC. Translating it yields CASSLRRLAGEDEQFF.

About this clonotype: In a library made to pick up alpha chains, this beta chain is a stray read with a size that means little. The rearrangement joins TRBV29-1 to TRBJ2-7; the match to TRBD1 covers 8 bases. The CDR3 runs to 13 residues. Trimming at V came to 7 bases and at J to 3 bases, leaving 8 bases not matched to a gene. From germline, CDR1 is SQVTM and CDR2 ANQGSEA. The CDR3 region has the DNA TGCAGCGCTACCGGGACAGGACACTACGAGCAGTACTTC. Translated, it gives CSATGTGHYEQYF.